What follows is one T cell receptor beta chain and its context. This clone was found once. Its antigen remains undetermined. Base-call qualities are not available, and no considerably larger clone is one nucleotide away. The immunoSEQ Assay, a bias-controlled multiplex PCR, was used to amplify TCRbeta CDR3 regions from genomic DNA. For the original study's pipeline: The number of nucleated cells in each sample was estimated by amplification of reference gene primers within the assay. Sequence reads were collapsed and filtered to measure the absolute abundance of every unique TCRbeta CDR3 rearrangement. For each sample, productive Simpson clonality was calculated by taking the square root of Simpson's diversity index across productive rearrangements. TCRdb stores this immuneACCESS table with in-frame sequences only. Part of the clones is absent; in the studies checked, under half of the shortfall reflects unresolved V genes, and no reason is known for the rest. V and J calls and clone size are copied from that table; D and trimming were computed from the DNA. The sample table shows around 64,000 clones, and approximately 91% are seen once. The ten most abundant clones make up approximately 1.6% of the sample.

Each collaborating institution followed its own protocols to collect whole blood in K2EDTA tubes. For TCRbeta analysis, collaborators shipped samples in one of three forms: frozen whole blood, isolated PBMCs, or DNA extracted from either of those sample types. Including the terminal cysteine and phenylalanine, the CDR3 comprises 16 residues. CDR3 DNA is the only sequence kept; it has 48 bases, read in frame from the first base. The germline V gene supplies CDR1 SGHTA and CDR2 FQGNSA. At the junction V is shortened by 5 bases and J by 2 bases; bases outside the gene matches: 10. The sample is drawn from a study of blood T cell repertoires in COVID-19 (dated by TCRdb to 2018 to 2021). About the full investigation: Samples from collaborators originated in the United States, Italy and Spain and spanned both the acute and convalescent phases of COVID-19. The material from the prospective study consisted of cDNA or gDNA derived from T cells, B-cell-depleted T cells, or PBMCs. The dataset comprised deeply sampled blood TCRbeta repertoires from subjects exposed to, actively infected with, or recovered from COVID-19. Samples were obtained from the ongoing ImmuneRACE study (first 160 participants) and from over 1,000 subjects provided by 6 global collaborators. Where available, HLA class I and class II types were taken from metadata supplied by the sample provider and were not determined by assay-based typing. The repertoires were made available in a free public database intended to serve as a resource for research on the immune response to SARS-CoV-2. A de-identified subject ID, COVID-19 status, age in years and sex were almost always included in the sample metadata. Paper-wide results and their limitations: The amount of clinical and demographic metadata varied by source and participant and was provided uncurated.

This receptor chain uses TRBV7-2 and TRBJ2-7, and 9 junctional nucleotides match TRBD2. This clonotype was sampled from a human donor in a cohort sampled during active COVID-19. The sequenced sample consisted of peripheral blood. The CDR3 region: CASSPIPSGVPYEQYF. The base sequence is TGTGCCAGCAGCCCTATACCTAGCGGGGTACCCTACGAGCAGTACTTC.